Many counts were recorded for the clone carrying this T cell receptor (beta chain). One end of the junction is discordant with germline, which a read error may explain. The sample comes from a study of T-cell reconstitution after alpha-beta-depleted transplantation in children. This CDR3 region has 14 residues. Per the germline V gene, CDR1 is SGHRS and CDR2 is YFSETQ. Unique molecular identifiers were incorporated during preparation of the TCRbeta library. Each CDR3 protein gets one entry after TCRdb re-called the PCR reads with MiXCR. The sample consists of about 980,000 distinct CDR3 sequences, under 30% of them appearing once.

The TCR originated in a boy in the first two years of life who had a stem cell transplant for SCID, so the T cells may come from the graft donor. V and J are TRBV5-1 and TRBJ2-7; perhaps D is TRBD1 or TRBD2 (5 bases each). The specimen was PBMCs, mostly from graft donor cells, collected 360 days after TCRalphabeta/CD19-depleted stem cell transplant. CDR3 bases: TGTGCCAGCAGCCCTGGGACGGTATCCTACGAGCAGTACTTC. Its translation is CASSPGTVSYEQYF.